This T cell receptor beta chain was sequenced for a study of blood T cell repertoires in COVID-19. Study-level information: The study drew acute and convalescent COVID-19 samples from the United States, Italy and Spain. Sources were T cells, B-cell-depleted T cells, or PBMCs; the material itself was cDNA or gDNA.

This CDR3 contains 14 residues. The germline V gene encodes CDR1 SGHRS and CDR2 YFSETQ. Trimming pared 0 bases from V and 1 base from J, leaving 4 bases between. Seattle's enrolled individuals joined amid active infection and were then monitored longitudinally. In the original workflow: Using reference gene primer amplification, nucleated cell counts were estimated. Profiled with immunoSEQ multiplex PCR; TCRdb holds only in-frame clones, not every one. The V and J calls and the clone size are those of that table, but D and trimming were determined from the DNA. The sample has about 180,000 clones, more than 75% seen once.

The J gene is TRBJ2-2, the V gene TRBV5-1; no definite D call. Sequences were obtained from peripheral blood. This clonotype originated in an older person with COVID-19, enrolled during active disease. Here the CDR3 reads CASSLGQNTGELFF. In DNA form, the CDR3 reads TGCGCCAGCAGCTTGGGACAGAACACCGGGGAGCTGTTTTTT.